This TCR beta chain appears in the sequencing data of a study of T cells after yellow fever vaccination. Points from the study as a whole: Booster samples showed a return of most primary-vaccination clones (around 96% CD4, about 85% CD8).

Template switching by 5'RACE produced TCR cDNA, adding a universal primer site and UMIs. TCRdb re-called the 5' RACE reads with MiXCR, one entry per CDR3 protein. The table lists 300,000 or so distinct CDR3 sequences, around 6.8% of them singletons, with roughly a sixth in the top ten. This CDR3 has 15 residues. Germline values: CDR1 MNHNS, CDR2 SASEGT. Deletions cut 5 bases from V and 1 base from J, with 14 bases between. This clonotype was recorded a few times. What it recognizes is unknown. The clonotype was recovered from a man between 18 and 29 years old who received the YFV17D yellow fever vaccine. Sequencing used PBMCs, obtained approximately 47 days after the first yellow fever vaccination. This chain joins TRBV6-1 and TRBJ1-1; D is possibly TRBD1 (6 bases). CDR3 coding DNA: TGTGCCAGCAGTACCCGGGGGCGGAAGAACACTGAAGCTTTCTTT. As protein: CASSTRGRKNTEAFF.